These 14 T cell receptor beta chains originate from one sample sequenced in a study of shared clonotypes between healthy human individuals. TCRdb's copy holds only in-frame clones and misses some; the assay was immunoSEQ multiplex PCR. The sample yields 600,000 to 750,000 clones, about two thirds seen once. The sequencing input was memory CD4+ T cells sorted from blood. Subset: CD45RA-negative fraction. These receptors were taken from a woman younger than 45 in good health.

The genes are TRBV19 and TRBJ2-3; D may be TRBD2 (6 bases). CDR1 and CDR2 (germline): LNHDA, SQIVND (reference sequence). The V and J ends lost 10 bases and 0 bases respectively, with 29 bases between them. The CDR3 sequence is 19 residues long. The CDR3 region is CATRGRGWGGTTSTDTQYF. CDR3 DNA sequence: TGTGCCACTCGAGGGCGGGGTTGGGGCGGCACGACCAGCACAGATACGCAGTATTTT.

The chain combines TRBV4-1 with TRBJ2-7; TRBD2 is a possible D gene (6 bases). The length of the CDR3 is 15 residues. Per germline, CDR1 MGHRA and CDR2 YSYEKL. The V end lost 0 bases, the J end lost 4 bases, and 13 bases lay between the germline ends. The CDR3 DNA reads TGCGCCAGCAGCCAAGAAGAACTAGCTATATACGAGCAGTACTTC. It is translated as CASSQEELAIYEQYF.

V and J are TRBV11-2 and TRBJ2-1; 12 bases fit TRBD2. Germline V lookup: CDR1 SGHAT, CDR2 FQNNGV. V was clipped by 6 bases and J by 9 bases; unmatched bases: 6. CDR3 length: 14 residues. CDR3 in amino acids: CASSSRLAGVEQFF. The CDR3 coding sequence is TGTGCCAGCAGTTCTCGACTAGCGGGAGTTGAGCAGTTCTTC.

V usage is TRBV18 and J usage is TRBJ2-3; unclear D gene. The germline CDR1 and CDR2 sequences are KGHSH and LQKENI. The V gene lost 0 bases and the J gene lost 2 bases, with 6 bases spanning the gap. The CDR3 is made up of 14 amino acids. In nucleotides, the CDR3 is TGTGCCAGCTCACCACCTGTGACCACAGATACGCAGTATTTT. This translates into CASSPPVTTDTQYF.

This sequence joins TRBV19 and TRBJ1-1; 11 nucleotides agree with TRBD1. This CDR3 has 17 amino acids. Germline-derived CDR1 and CDR2 are LNHDA and SQIVND (reference sequence). Trimming took 5 bases from V and 0 from J; bases not matched to a gene: 8. In DNA form, the CDR3 reads TGTGCCAGTAGTCGCCGCGGGACAGGGGGATTGAACACTGAAGCTTTCTTT. Amino acids: CASSRRGTGGLNTEAFF.

The chain couples TRBV11-2 to TRBJ1-3; D call uncertain. This CDR3 region has 13 residues. The germline V gene encodes CDR1 SGHAT and CDR2 FQNNGV. Trimming left V 1 base short and J 4 bases short, with 5 bases between. The CDR3 loop is CASSLAEGNTIYF. The CDR3, as DNA: TGTGCCAGCAGCTTAGCGGAGGGAAACACCATATATTTT.

The J gene is TRBJ2-1, the V gene TRBV9; 8 bases align to TRBD1. Trimming cost V 0 bases and J 4 bases; bases outside gene matches: 15. CDR1 and CDR2 (germline): SGDLS, YYNGEE. The CDR3 runs 19 residues. In nucleotides, the CDR3 is TGTGCCAGCAGCGTAGGACAGGACAGGGCGCCGTCCTGGTACAATGAGCAGTTCTTC. As protein: CASSVGQDRAPSWYNEQFF.

The rearrangement joins TRBV28 to TRBJ2-3, with TRBD2 as a possible D gene (6 bases). The length of the CDR3 is 14 residues. Trimming left V 1 base short and J 10 bases short, with 15 bases between. The germline V gene has CDR1 MDHEN and CDR2 SYDVKM. The CDR3 spells CASSLSLGGYPQYF. In nucleotides, the CDR3 is TGTGCCAGCAGTTTATCCCTTGGGGGGTATCCGCAGTATTTT.

J is TRBJ1-2 and V is TRBV28; the D is unclear. The CDR3 length is 14 residues. Germline loops: CDR1 MDHEN, CDR2 SYDVKM. V dropped 5 bases and J dropped 4 bases, with 14 bases sitting between them. CDR3 amino acids: CASSPPGLVYGYTF. As DNA, the CDR3 is TGTGCCAGCAGTCCTCCCGGTCTTGTCTATGGCTACACCTTC.

The chain is built from TRBV6-4 and TRBJ2-3; 9 positions agree with TRBD1. The germline CDR1 and CDR2 sequences are MRHNA and SNTAGT. This CDR3 has 15 amino acids. Unmatched junction bases numbered 4, after V lost 5 bases and J lost 1 base. Here the CDR3 reads CASSPRTGGTDTQYF. The CDR3 region has the DNA TGTGCCAGCAGTCCGAGGACAGGGGGCACAGATACGCAGTATTTT.

The chain recombines TRBV5-1 with TRBJ2-3; 7 bases align to TRBD2. CDR1 and CDR2 from the germline V gene are SGHRS and YFSETQ. The CDR3 contains 16 residues. J lost 3 bases, V lost 0 bases, and 7 bases had no gene match. CDR3: CASSLEGGSLTDTQYF. CDR3 bases: TGCGCCAGCAGCTTGGAGGGCGGGAGTTTGACAGATACGCAGTATTTT.

V gene TRBV15 combines with J gene TRBJ2-7; D is possibly TRBD2 (5 bases). CDR3 length equals 14 residues. The V gene lost 3 bases and the J gene lost 6 bases, with 15 bases spanning the gap. Germline values: CDR1 LNHNV, CDR2 YYDKDF (reference sequence). The CDR3 here is CATSRGSTGSEQYF. CDR3 sequence (DNA): TGTGCCACCAGCAGGGGATCGACGGGAAGCGAGCAGTACTTC.

The chain has TRBV7-2 and TRBJ1-5, with D perhaps matching TRBD1 (6 bases). Trimming cost V 3 bases and J 7 bases, with 13 bases left between them. The CDR3 contains 14 residues. Germline V gene sequence: CDR1 SGHTA, CDR2 FQGNSA. In DNA form, the CDR3 reads TGTGCCAGCAGCTTGTTGCCCCAGGGGCAGCCCCAGCATTTT. Its translation: CASSLLPQGQPQHF.

The chain carries TRBV15 and TRBJ1-5; TRBD1 aligns across 7 bases. Trimming at V came to 1 base and at J to 3 bases, leaving 9 bases not matched to a gene. The CDR3 totals 17 residues. CDR1 is LNHNV, CDR2 YYDKDF, per germline (reference sequence). CDR3 region: CATSRGGGQVYNQPQHF. CDR3 in DNA: TGTGCCACCAGCAGAGGGGGAGGACAGGTATACAATCAGCCCCAGCATTTT.